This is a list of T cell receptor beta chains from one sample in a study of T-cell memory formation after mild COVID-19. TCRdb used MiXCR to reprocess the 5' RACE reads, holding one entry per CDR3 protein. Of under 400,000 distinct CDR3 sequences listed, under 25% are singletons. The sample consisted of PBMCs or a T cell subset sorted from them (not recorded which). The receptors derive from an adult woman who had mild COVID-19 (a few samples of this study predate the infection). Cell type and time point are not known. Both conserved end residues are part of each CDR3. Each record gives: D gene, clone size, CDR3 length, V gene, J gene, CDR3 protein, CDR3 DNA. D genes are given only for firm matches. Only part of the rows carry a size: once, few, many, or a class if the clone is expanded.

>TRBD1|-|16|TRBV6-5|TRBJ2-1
CASSYSEGAVRNEQFF
TGTGCCAGCAGTTACTCCGAGGGGGCAGTTAGGAATGAGCAGTTCTTC
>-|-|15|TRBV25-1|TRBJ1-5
CASSELTGDNQPQHF
TGTGCCAGCAGTGAGCTGACAGGTGACAATCAGCCCCAGCATTTT
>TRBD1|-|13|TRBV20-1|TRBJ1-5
CSAPQGAGQPQHF
TGCAGTGCTCCCCAGGGGGCAGGTCAGCCCCAGCATTTT
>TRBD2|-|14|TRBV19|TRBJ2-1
CASSDRDYYNEQFF
TGTGCCAGTAGTGACCGGGACTACTACAATGAGCAGTTCTTC
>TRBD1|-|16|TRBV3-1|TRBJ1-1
CASSPLSGQGAREAFF
TGTGCCAGCAGCCCCCTCTCGGGACAGGGGGCGCGGGAGGCTTTCTTT
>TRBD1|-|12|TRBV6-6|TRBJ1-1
CASNGQGSTAFF
TGTGCCAGCAACGGACAGGGCTCAACAGCTTTCTTT
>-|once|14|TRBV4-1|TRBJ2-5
CASSQGENQETQYF
TGCGCCAGCAGCCAAGGAGAGAACCAAGAGACCCAGTACTTC
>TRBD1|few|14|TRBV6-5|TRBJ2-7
CASSYSQGANEQYF
TGTGCCAGCAGTTACAGTCAGGGGGCAAACGAGCAGTACTTC
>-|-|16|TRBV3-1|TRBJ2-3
CASSQTERPGADTQYF
TGTGCCAGCAGCCAAACGGAGAGACCTGGGGCAGATACGCAGTATTTT
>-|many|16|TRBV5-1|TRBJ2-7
CASSPAGLKGSYEQYF
TGCGCCAGCAGCCCTGCTGGACTCAAAGGGTCCTACGAGCAGTACTTC
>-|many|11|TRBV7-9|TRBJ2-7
CASSTNYEQYF
TGTGCCAGCAGCACCAACTACGAGCAGTACTTC
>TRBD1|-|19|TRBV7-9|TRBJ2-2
CASSSPTGTGIPNTGELFF
TGTGCCAGCAGCTCTCCAACCGGGACAGGGATTCCGAACACCGGGGAGCTGTTTTTT
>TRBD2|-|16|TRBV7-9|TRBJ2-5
CASSLLSGSGQETQYF
TGTGCCAGCAGCCTGTTGAGCGGGAGTGGACAAGAGACCCAGTACTTC
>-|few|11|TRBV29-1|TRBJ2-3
CSVRGADTQYF
TGCAGCGTTCGGGGGGCGGATACGCAGTATTTT
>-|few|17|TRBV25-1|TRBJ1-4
CASSGLDFLPVNEKLFF
TGTGCCAGCAGTGGGTTAGACTTTCTCCCAGTGAATGAAAAACTGTTTTTT
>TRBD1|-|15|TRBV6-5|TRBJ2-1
CASSYSGTGSGEQFF
TGTGCCAGCAGTTATTCCGGGACAGGGTCTGGTGAGCAGTTCTTC
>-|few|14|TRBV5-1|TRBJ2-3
CASSLEKSTDTQYF
TGCGCCAGCAGCTTGGAAAAGAGCACAGATACGCAGTATTTT
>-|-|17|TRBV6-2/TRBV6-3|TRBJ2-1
CASSYSGRGSSYNEQFF
TGTGCCAGCAGTTACTCGGGACGGGGGAGCTCCTACAATGAGCAGTTCTTC
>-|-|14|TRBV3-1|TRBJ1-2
CASSQGALNYGYTF
TGTGCCAGCAGCCAGGGCGCACTGAACTATGGCTACACCTTC
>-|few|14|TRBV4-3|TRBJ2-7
CASSRSVDTYEQYF
TGCGCCAGCAGCCGATCTGTGGATACCTACGAGCAGTACTTC
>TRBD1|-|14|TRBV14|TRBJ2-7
CASSLTTGVYEQYF
TGTGCCAGCAGCCTCACGACAGGGGTTTACGAGCAGTACTTC
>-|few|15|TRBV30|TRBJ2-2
CAWSPSGPHPGELFF
TGTGCCTGGAGCCCATCTGGCCCACATCCTGGGGAGCTGTTTTTT
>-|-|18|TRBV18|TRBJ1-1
CASSPSAGTNTVGTEAFF
TGTGCCAGCTCACCGAGCGCCGGGACAAACACCGTGGGGACTGAAGCTTTCTTT
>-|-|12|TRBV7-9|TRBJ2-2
CASSLPLGELFF
TGTGCCAGCAGCTTACCCCTCGGGGAGCTGTTTTTT
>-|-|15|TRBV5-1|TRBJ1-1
CASSSLGGLNTEAFF
TGCGCCAGCAGCTCCCTGGGGGGGCTGAACACTGAAGCTTTCTTT
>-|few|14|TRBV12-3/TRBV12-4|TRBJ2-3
CASSFREFTDTQYF
TGTGCCAGCAGTTTCAGGGAATTCACAGATACGCAGTATTTT
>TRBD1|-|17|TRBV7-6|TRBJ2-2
CASSLGPGTGHTGELFF
TGTGCCAGCAGCTTAGGACCCGGGACAGGACACACCGGGGAGCTGTTTTTT